Shown below are 32 T cell receptor beta chains from a single sample sequenced in a study of PD-1 blockade in classical Hodgkin lymphoma. Noted time point: cycle 4 day 1 (C4D1), after more than five weeks of nivolumab. Patients all relapsed after autologous stem cell transplantation, and there was variation in brentuximab vedotin exposure. PBMCs, once thawed, yielded CD8+ T cells isolated by magnetic negative selection. Profiling relied on immunoSEQ multiplex PCR, and the TCRdb table lists in-frame clones only, not all of them. The data show about 4,300 clones, under 75% seen once. The source material was CD8+ T cells from blood, sampled before the fourth cycle of nivolumab. The receptors derive from a human donor with classical Hodgkin lymphoma.

Relative to its sample, this clone is large. The chain employs TRBV11-1 and TRBJ2-7; no definite D call. The germline CDR1 and CDR2 sequences are SGHAT and FQDESV (reference sequence). V was cut by 1 base and J by 6 bases, with 7 bases left in between. This CDR3 spans 12 amino acids. For the CDR3, the DNA is TGTGCCAGCAGCTTAGTTTTCGGCGAGCAGTACTTC. Translated: CASSLVFGEQYF.

This chain links TRBV9 with TRBJ1-3; D gene ambiguous. V was shortened by 4 bases and J by 0 bases, with 5 bases between the two germline ends. The CDR3 covers 13 residues. Germline-derived CDR1 and CDR2 are SGDLS and YYNGEE. Here the CDR3 reads CASSTRSGNTIYF. The CDR3 DNA sequence: TGTGCCAGCAGCACTCGCTCTGGAAACACCATATATTTT.

This clone was recorded only once. The rearrangement joins TRBV7-9 to TRBJ2-3, with D possibly called TRBD1 or TRBD2 (6 bases each). V lost 3 bases and J 5 bases, leaving 12 bases between the germline ends. The CDR3 runs 14 residues. The germline gives CDR1 SEHNR, CDR2 FQNEAQ (reference sequence). CDR3 in amino acids: CASSFRGGQDTQYF. CDR3 DNA: TGTGCCAGCAGCTTTAGAGGGGGGCAAGATACGCAGTATTTT. Looking up the rest from reference TRBV7-9 and TRBJ2-3 gives the full variable domain: DTGVSQNPRHKITKRGQNVTFRCDPISEHNRLYWYRQTLGQGPEFLTYFQNEAQLEKSRLLSDRFSAERPKGSFSTLEIQRTEQGDSAMYLCASSFRGGQDTQYFGPGTRLTVL.

This rearrangement joins TRBV27 to TRBJ1-1; no definite D call. Germline V gene sequence: CDR1 MNHEY, CDR2 SMNVEV (reference sequence). There are 14 residues in the CDR3. Trimming removed 1 base from V and 1 base from J, with 7 bases in between. The CDR3 region has the DNA TGTGCCAGCAGTTTATATGCTACGAACACTGAAGCTTTCTTT. This codes for CASSLYATNTEAFF.

The chain employs TRBV7-9 and TRBJ2-7; 8 bases fit TRBD2. This CDR3 has 15 amino acids. CDR1 and CDR2 from the germline V gene are SEHNR and FQNEAQ (reference sequence). V was pared by 2 bases and J by 4 bases, with 7 bases of the junction left unmatched. The DNA of the CDR3 is TGTGCCAGCAGCTTATCGGGGGGGGCCCAATACGAGCAGTACTTC. Translating it yields CASSLSGGAQYEQYF.

The chain couples TRBV2 to TRBJ2-3; D is unclear. This CDR3 is built from 13 residues. Germline V gene lookup returns CDR1 SNHLY and CDR2 FYNNEI. V was clipped by 2 bases and J by 6 bases, with 9 bases between them. Here the CDR3 DNA reads TGTGCCAGCAGTGAACTTGGGGTTGATACGCAGTATTTT. Protein product: CASSELGVDTQYF.

This clone has just a few counts. The rearrangement joins TRBV16 to TRBJ1-4; D is unclear. Deletions cut 5 bases from V and 3 bases from J, with 1 base between. The CDR3 totals 11 residues. The V gene's germline CDR1 is KGHSY and CDR2 FQNENV. This CDR3 reads CASSSNEKLFF. The CDR3 nucleotides read TGTGCCAGCAGCTCTAATGAAAAACTGTTTTTT.

V is TRBV6-6 and J is TRBJ2-5; D unclear. The V and J ends lost 2 bases and 5 bases respectively, with 9 bases between them. Germline V gene data show CDR1 as MNHNY and CDR2 as SVGAGI (reference sequence). The CDR3 is 13 amino acids. The chain's CDR3 is CASSYVRFETQYF. Written as DNA, the CDR3 is TGTGCCAGCAGTTACGTTAGGTTTGAGACCCAGTACTTC.

This clone was counted between two and nine times. CDR3 nucleotide sequence: TGTGCCAGCAGTTACTTGGAAGGGGCCATCTATGGCTACACCTTC. Amino acids: CASSYLEGAIYGYTF. The genes are TRBV6-5 and TRBJ1-2; D may be TRBD1 (5 bases). The germline gives CDR1 MNHEY, CDR2 SVGAGI. The CDR3 runs to 15 residues. Trimming shortened V by 1 base and J by 4 bases, and 13 bases separated the two germline ends.

Concerning this clone itself: Additional DNA sequences in this sample encode the identical CDR3. The chain uses TRBV6-6 and TRBJ2-1; D uncertain. V lost 5 bases to trimming and J lost 7 bases, with 9 bases between them. In germline, CDR1 is MNHNY, CDR2 SVGAGI (reference sequence). This CDR3 contains 12 residues. The chain's CDR3 is CASSRPRNEQFF. CDR3 in DNA: TGTGCCAGCAGTCGTCCCAGGAATGAGCAGTTCTTC.

The V and J genes are TRBV6-4 and TRBJ2-3; TRBD2 aligns across 8 bases. V shed 3 bases and J 1 base; nucleotides not matched to a gene: 0. Looked up from germline, CDR1 is MRHNA and CDR2 is SNTAGT. This CDR3 comprises 14 residues. CDR3 DNA sequence: TGTGCCAGCAGTGAGCGGGGGGGCACAGATACGCAGTATTTT. Translated, it gives CASSERGGTDTQYF.

This clone has a single count. V is TRBV5-6 and J is TRBJ2-1, with a possible D match to TRBD1 (5 bases). V was trimmed by 2 bases and J by 8 bases, leaving 11 bases between them. The length of the CDR3 is 13 residues. Looked up from germline, CDR1 is SGHDT and CDR2 is YYEEEE. This CDR3 is CASSFPGQDEQFF. The CDR3 coding sequence is TGTGCCAGCAGCTTCCCAGGGCAAGATGAGCAGTTCTTC.

This rearrangement joins TRBV11-2 to TRBJ2-3, with TRBD2 identical over 8 bases. V lost 0 bases and J lost 0; bases outside the gene matches: 5. Germline loops: CDR1 SGHAT, CDR2 FQNNGV. This CDR3 contains 17 residues. This CDR3 reads CASSLDGSGASTDTQYF. For the CDR3, the DNA is TGTGCCAGCAGCTTAGATGGTAGCGGGGCTAGCACAGATACGCAGTATTTT. Drawing the rest from reference TRBV11-2 and TRBJ2-3, the complete variable domain is EAGVAQSPRYKIIEKRQSVAFWCNPISGHATLYWYQQILGQGPKLLIQFQNNGVVDDSQLPKDRFSAERLKGVDSTLKIQPAKLEDSAVYLCASSLDGSGASTDTQYFGPGTRLTVL.

V and J are TRBV4-3 and TRBJ2-7; D remains unclear. The CDR3 has 14 residues. CDR1 and CDR2 from the germline V gene are LGHNA and YSLEER. Trimming took 0 bases from V and 4 from J, leaving 10 bases between them. CDR3 sequence (DNA): TGCGCCAGCAGCCAAGATGGGCTAGGTTACGAGCAGTACTTC. It specifies CASSQDGLGYEQYF.

This clone is termed medium-sized (0.01 to 0.1%). This chain links TRBV25-1 with TRBJ2-7; no definite D call. CDR3 length: 13 amino acids. CDR1 is MGHDK and CDR2 is SYGVNS in the germline V gene. Trimming shortened V by 7 bases and J by 0 bases, and 10 bases separated the two germline ends. CDR3 bases: TGTGCCAGCAATGACGGGTTCTCCTACGAGCAGTACTTC. Amino acid sequence: CASNDGFSYEQYF.

This chain connects TRBV30 to TRBJ1-2; no definite D call. This CDR3 has 13 amino acids. V lost 0 bases to trimming and J lost 2 bases, with 7 bases between them. CDR1 GTSNPN and CDR2 SVGIG come from the germline V gene (reference sequence). CDR3 region: CAWSVTENYGYTF. The CDR3 DNA reads as TGTGCCTGGAGTGTTACAGAAAACTATGGCTACACCTTC.

The chain joins TRBV12-1 to TRBJ2-1. TRBV12-1 is a listed pseudogene. This CDR3 is built from 18 residues. The CDR3 bases are TGTGCCAGCAGCCACGCTCTTGGGGAACGTACCTCCTACAATGAGCAGTTCTTC. Protein product: CASSHALGERTSYNEQFF.

V usage is TRBV27 and J usage is TRBJ2-2, with unresolved D. Germline assignment: CDR1 MNHEY and CDR2 SMNVEV (reference sequence). V lost 7 bases to trimming and J lost 0 bases, with 9 bases between them. The CDR3 runs to 14 residues. As DNA, the CDR3 is TGTGCCAGCACCACCTCCGCGAACACCGGGGAGCTGTTTTTT. Its protein is CASTTSANTGELFF.

The rearrangement links TRBV28 to TRBJ1-2; a possible D gene is TRBD1 (5 bases). The V and J ends lost 5 bases and 3 bases respectively, with 10 bases between them. CDR1 is MDHEN, CDR2 SYDVKM, per germline. The CDR3 has 13 residues. The chain's CDR3 is CASSVARDYGYTF. CDR3 in DNA: TGTGCCAGCAGTGTCGCCAGGGACTATGGCTACACCTTC.

The chain employs TRBV6-1 and TRBJ1-2; the D is unclear. Trimming cost V 0 bases and J 4 bases, with 6 bases left between them. This CDR3 contains 13 residues. Germline V gene lookup returns CDR1 MNHNS and CDR2 SASEGT. Written as DNA, the CDR3 is TGTGCCAGCAGTGAAGCTCGGTCCTATGGCTACACCTTC. Amino acids: CASSEARSYGYTF.

This clone was observed a few times. The rearrangement joins TRBV29-1 to TRBJ2-1; D may be TRBD1 (6 bases). From germline, CDR1 is SQVTM and CDR2 ANQGSEA. This CDR3 has 14 amino acids. Trimming cost V 6 bases and J 1 base, with 13 bases left between them. The CDR3 is CSVPGHRSYNEQFF. The DNA for the CDR3 is TGCAGCGTGCCGGGACACCGATCCTACAATGAGCAGTTCTTC.

The chain is built from TRBV15 and TRBJ2-1, with 8 positions matching TRBD1. V shed 1 base and J 4 bases; nucleotides not matched to a gene: 6. The CDR3 loop spans 16 amino acids. CDR1 is LNHNV and CDR2 is YYDKDF in the germline V gene (reference sequence). CDR3 DNA: TGTGCCACCAGCAGAGCCGCAGGGGGCTCTTACAATGAGCAGTTCTTC. Encoded protein: CATSRAAGGSYNEQFF.

The chain recombines TRBV7-2 with TRBJ1-5; TRBD1 is a possible D gene (5 bases). The CDR3 totals 15 residues. The V and J ends lost 3 bases and 4 bases respectively, with 13 bases between them. Germline CDR1 reads SGHTA; CDR2 reads FQGNSA. Here the CDR3 reads CASSLGGGRNQPQHF. As DNA, the CDR3 is TGTGCCAGCAGCTTGGGGGGAGGGAGGAATCAGCCCCAGCATTTT. Full variable domain (missing parts from reference TRBV7-2 and TRBJ1-5): GAGVSQSPSNKVTEKGKDVELRCDPISGHTALYWYRQSLGQGLEFLIYFQGNSAPDKSGLPSDRFSAERTGGSVSTLTIQRTQQEDSAVYLCASSLGGGRNQPQHFGDGTRLSIL.

The chain is built from TRBV11-1 and TRBJ2-7; 8 bases align to TRBD1. Unmatched junction bases numbered 3, after V lost 1 base and J lost 4 bases. Germline assignment: CDR1 SGHAT and CDR2 FQDESV (reference sequence). The CDR3 loop spans 14 amino acids. The CDR3 here is CASSLGTGQYEQYF. In DNA, the CDR3 is TGTGCCAGCAGCTTAGGGACAGGGCAATACGAGCAGTACTTC.

The gene calls are TRBV6-5 and TRBJ2-7; maybe TRBD1 (6 bases). Looked up from germline, CDR1 is MNHEY and CDR2 is SVGAGI. V was trimmed by 5 bases and J by 2 bases, leaving 13 bases between them. The CDR3 length is 14 residues. The CDR3 nucleotides are TGTGCCAGCAGTCCCGGGGCAGGGGCCTACGAGCAGTACTTC. Protein: CASSPGAGAYEQYF.

This clone was counted a few times. V is TRBV27 and J is TRBJ2-7; tentative D call: TRBD1 (6 bases). V was shortened by 6 bases and J by 0 bases, with 9 bases between the two germline ends. The CDR3 consists of 13 residues. Germline lookup yields CDR1 MNHEY and CDR2 SMNVEV (reference sequence). CDR3 in DNA: TGTGCCAGCAGGGAGGACAGCTCCTACGAGCAGTACTTC. This encodes CASREDSSYEQYF.

This clone was observed once. The chain recombines TRBV6-5 with TRBJ2-6; D call uncertain. V shed 6 bases and J shed 3 bases, with 9 bases lying between them. Germline CDR1 and CDR2: MNHEY and SVGAGI. The CDR3 loop spans 14 amino acids. This CDR3 is CASSISDGANVLTF. CDR3 DNA: TGTGCCAGCAGCATCTCGGATGGGGCCAACGTCCTGACTTTC.

The chain employs TRBV13 and TRBJ2-7, with TRBD1 matching 7 bases. The CDR3 has 14 amino acids. Per germline, CDR1 PRHDT and CDR2 FYEKMQ (reference sequence). Losses at the gene ends were 5 bases for V and 4 bases for J; bases not matched to a gene: 8. Here the CDR3 DNA reads TGTGCCAGCAGCAACCGGGACAGAGGTTACGAGCAGTACTTC. It encodes CASSNRDRGYEQYF.

The chain carries TRBV27 and TRBJ1-4, with a possible D match to TRBD1 (5 bases). This CDR3 region has 14 residues. The V end was cut by 5 bases, the J end by 12 bases, with 19 bases between. Germline CDR1 MNHEY, CDR2 SMNVEV (reference sequence). CDR3 sequence: CASSIGTALGELFF. Written as DNA, the CDR3 is TGTGCCAGCAGTATTGGGACCGCCCTTGGGGAACTGTTTTTT.

This clone rates as medium-sized. V gene TRBV14 combines with J gene TRBJ2-7; no clear D gene. CDR3 length: 14 residues. Per germline, CDR1 SGHDN and CDR2 FVKESK. Trimming pared 2 bases from V and 5 bases from J, leaving 13 bases between. CDR3 nucleotide sequence: TGTGCCAGCAGCCAACGTGAATCCTATCACGAGCAGTACTTC. Protein: CASSQRESYHEQYF.

The chain uses TRBV28 and TRBJ1-6; a possible D gene is TRBD1 (6 bases). Trimming stripped 2 bases from V and 7 bases from J, with 9 bases between. The CDR3 is 14 residues long. Germline-derived CDR1 and CDR2 are MDHEN and SYDVKM. The CDR3 sequence: CASSLQGWNSPLHF. CDR3 bases: TGTGCCAGCAGTTTACAGGGGTGGAATTCACCCCTCCACTTT.

V is TRBV23-1 and J is TRBJ2-1; the match to TRBD2 covers 12 bases. TRBV23-1 is reported as an ORF; its role is uncertain. Unmatched junction bases numbered 5, after V lost 3 bases and J lost 2 bases. The CDR3 loop spans 17 amino acids. The CDR3 DNA follows: TGCGCCAGCAGTCACAGACTAGCGGGGGAAACCTACAATGAGCAGTTCTTC. Translation gives CASSHRLAGETYNEQFF.